This T cell receptor (beta chain) was identified during a study of shared clonotypes between healthy human individuals. Study context: CD4 naive and CD4 memory each took three plates per donor, while CD8 naive took two and CD8 memory one. Study conclusions and caveats: Clonotypes shared by all four donors outscored non-shared clonotypes in generation probability. With a few donors compared, roughly 5% of naive CD4 clonotypes were shared.

Concerning this clone: Its antigen is still unknown. Other DNA variants within this sample encode the same CDR3.

For each subset, genomic DNA was distributed in equal portions over several immunoSEQ plates. The assay was immunoSEQ multiplex PCR, and TCRdb's table has in-frame clones only and misses some. The sample carries some 2 million clones, just under 95% recorded once. In the naive CD8 group, cells lacked CD45RO and were positively selected for CCR7, so terminally differentiated effector memory CD45RA+ cells were left out. The CDR3 runs 13 residues. With 0 bases clipped from V and 8 bases from J, the junction kept 2 bases outside the gene matches. Per the germline V gene, CDR1 is MNHEY and CDR2 is SVGAGI.

Sequencing was done on a sample of naive CD8+ T cells sorted from blood. The chain has TRBV6-5 and TRBJ1-1, with 8 bases aligning to TRBD1. The sequence was collected from a man between 18 and 29 years old in good health. The CDR3 DNA reads as TGTGCCAGCAGTTACTCAGGGACAGGAGAAGCTTTCTTT. It encodes CASSYSGTGEAFF.